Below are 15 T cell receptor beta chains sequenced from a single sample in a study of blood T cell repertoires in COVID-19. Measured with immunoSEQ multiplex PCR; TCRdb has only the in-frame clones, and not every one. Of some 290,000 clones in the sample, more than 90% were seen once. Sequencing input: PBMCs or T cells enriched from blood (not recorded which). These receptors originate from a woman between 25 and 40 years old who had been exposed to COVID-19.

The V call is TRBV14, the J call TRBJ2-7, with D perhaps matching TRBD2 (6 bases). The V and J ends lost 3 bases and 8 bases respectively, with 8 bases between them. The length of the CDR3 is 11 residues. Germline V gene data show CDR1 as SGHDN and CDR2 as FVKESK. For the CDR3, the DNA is TGTGCCAGCAGCCACGGGACTCAGCAGTACTTC. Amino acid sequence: CASSHGTQQYF. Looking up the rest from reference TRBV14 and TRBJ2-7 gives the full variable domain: EAGVTQFPSHSVIEKGQTVTLRCDPISGHDNLYWYRRVMGKEIKFLLHFVKESKQDESGMPNNRFLAERTGGTYSTLKVQPAELEDSGVYFCASSHGTQQYFGPGTRLTVT.

The DNA of the CDR3 is TGTGCCAGCAGTTATGGGCCCTCACCGCCTAACTATGGCTACACCTTC. Translating it yields CASSYGPSPPNYGYTF. This chain connects TRBV6-5 to TRBJ1-2; D gene unclear. The CDR3 loop spans 16 amino acids. The germline gives CDR1 MNHEY, CDR2 SVGAGI. The V gene lost 3 bases and the J gene lost 0 bases, with 14 bases spanning the gap.

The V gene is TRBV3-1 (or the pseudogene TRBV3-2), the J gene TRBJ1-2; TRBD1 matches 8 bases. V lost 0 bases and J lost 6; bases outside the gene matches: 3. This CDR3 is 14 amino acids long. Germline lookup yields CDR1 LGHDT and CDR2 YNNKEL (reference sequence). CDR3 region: CASSQEGRGHGYTF. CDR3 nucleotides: TGTGCCAGCAGCCAAGAGGGCAGGGGGCATGGCTACACCTTC.

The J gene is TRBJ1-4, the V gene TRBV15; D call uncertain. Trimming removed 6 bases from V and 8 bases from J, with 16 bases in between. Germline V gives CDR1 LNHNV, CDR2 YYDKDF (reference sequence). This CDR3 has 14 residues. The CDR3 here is CATSDPGIGEKLFF. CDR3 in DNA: TGTGCCACCAGTGATCCCGGGATTGGCGAAAAACTGTTTTTT.

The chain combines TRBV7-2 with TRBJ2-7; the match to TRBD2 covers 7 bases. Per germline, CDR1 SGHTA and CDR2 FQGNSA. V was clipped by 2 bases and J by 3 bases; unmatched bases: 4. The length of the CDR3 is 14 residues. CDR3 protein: CASSLSAGDYEQYF. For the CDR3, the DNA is TGTGCCAGCAGCTTAAGTGCGGGGGACTACGAGCAGTACTTC.

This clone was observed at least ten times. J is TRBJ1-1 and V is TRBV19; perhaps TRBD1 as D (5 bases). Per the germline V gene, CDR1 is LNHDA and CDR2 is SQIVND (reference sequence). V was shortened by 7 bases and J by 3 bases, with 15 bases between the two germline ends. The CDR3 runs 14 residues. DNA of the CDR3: TGTGCCAGTAAACGGCAGGGCGTTTACACTGAAGCTTTCTTT. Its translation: CASKRQGVYTEAFF.

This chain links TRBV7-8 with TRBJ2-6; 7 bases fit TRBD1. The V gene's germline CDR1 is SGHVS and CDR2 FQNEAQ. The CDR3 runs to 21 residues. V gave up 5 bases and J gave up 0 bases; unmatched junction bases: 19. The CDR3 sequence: CASSPHPLDRRISSGANVLTF. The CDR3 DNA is TGTGCCAGCAGCCCACACCCATTGGACAGGAGGATTAGCTCTGGGGCCAACGTCCTGACTTTC.

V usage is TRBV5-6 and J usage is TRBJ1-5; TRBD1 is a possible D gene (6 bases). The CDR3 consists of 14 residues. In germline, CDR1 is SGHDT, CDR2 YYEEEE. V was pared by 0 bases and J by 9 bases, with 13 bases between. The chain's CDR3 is CASSLGQGSRPQHF. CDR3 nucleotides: TGTGCCAGCAGCTTGGGGCAGGGGTCCAGGCCCCAGCATTTT.

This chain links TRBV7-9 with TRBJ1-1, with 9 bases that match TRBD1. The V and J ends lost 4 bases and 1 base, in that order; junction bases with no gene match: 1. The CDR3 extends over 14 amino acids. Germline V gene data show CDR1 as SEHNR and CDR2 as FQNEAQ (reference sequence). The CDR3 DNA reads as TGTGCCAGCAGCTCACAGGGGGCGAACACTGAAGCTTTCTTT. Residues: CASSSQGANTEAFF.

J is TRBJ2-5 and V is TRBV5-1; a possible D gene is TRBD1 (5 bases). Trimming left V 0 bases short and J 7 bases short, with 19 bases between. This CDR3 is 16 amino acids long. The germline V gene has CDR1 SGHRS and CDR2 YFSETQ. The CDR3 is CASSLASGRPQGTQYF. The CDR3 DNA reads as TGCGCCAGCAGCTTGGCATCCGGACGCCCGCAGGGGACCCAGTACTTC.

CDR3 sequence (DNA): TGTGCCAGCAGTAGCGGACTACACACCGGGGAGCTGTTTTTT. Translation: CASSSGLHTGELFF. The gene calls are TRBV7-9 and TRBJ2-2; possibly TRBD2 for D (6 bases). Trimming removed 6 bases at V and 3 bases at J, with 11 bases between. There are 14 residues in the CDR3. Germline V CDR1 and CDR2: SEHNR, FQNEAQ (reference sequence).

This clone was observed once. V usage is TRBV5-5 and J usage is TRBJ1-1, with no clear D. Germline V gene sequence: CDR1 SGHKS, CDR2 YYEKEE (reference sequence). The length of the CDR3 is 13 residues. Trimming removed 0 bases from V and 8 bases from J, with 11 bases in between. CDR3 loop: CASSLASEGEAFF. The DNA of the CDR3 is TGTGCCAGCAGCTTGGCTTCAGAGGGCGAAGCTTTCTTT.

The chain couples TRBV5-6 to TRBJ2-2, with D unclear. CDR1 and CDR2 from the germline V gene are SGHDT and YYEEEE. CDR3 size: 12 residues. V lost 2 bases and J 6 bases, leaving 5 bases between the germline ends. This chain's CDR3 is CASSFSAGELFF. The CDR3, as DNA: TGTGCCAGCAGCTTTTCGGCCGGGGAGCTGTTTTTT.

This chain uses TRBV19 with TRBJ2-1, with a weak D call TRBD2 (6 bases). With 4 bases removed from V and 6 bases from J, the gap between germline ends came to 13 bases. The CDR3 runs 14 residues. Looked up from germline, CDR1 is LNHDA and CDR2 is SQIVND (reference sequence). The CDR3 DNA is TGTGCCAGTAGTAACCAGCGGGCGATCAATGAGCAGTTCTTC. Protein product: CASSNQRAINEQFF.

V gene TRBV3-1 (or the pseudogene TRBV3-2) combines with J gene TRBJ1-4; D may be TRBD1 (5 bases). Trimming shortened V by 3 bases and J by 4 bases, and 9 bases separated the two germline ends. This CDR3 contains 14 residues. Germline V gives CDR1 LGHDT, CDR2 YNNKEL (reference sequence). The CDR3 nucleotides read TGTGCCAGCAGCCACTCAGGGCTTAATGAAAAACTGTTTTTT. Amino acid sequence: CASSHSGLNEKLFF.